This T cell receptor beta chain was found in a study of liver allograft versus peripheral blood T cells. Background on the study: Repertoires from peripheral blood of liver transplant recipients were compared with those inside their transplanted livers. Regarding the study as a whole: As reported, T cell receptor repertoires inside liver allografts differed from those present in peripheral blood.

This clonotype was observed a handful of times. Antigen: not known. In TCRdb, the reads were re-called with MiXCR into one record per CDR3 protein. The table lists over 9,000 distinct CDR3 sequences, 20% to 30% of them singletons. V shed 3 bases, J shed 4 bases, and the junction held 8 bases outside the gene matches. The CDR3 spans 16 residues. Germline V gives CDR1 SGHDN, CDR2 FVKESK. The V and J genes are TRBV14 and TRBJ1-4; 7 nucleotides agree with TRBD1. The sequence was obtained from a human patient who had a liver transplant. Some T cells may be provided by the graft donor. The CDR3 loop reads CASSHLSGQHNEKLFF. The CDR3 DNA reads as TGTGCCAGCAGCCATCTCTCGGGACAGCATAATGAAAAACTGTTTTTT.